A single sample is the source of the 20 T cell receptor beta chains below, sequenced in a study of blood T cell repertoires in COVID-19. Produced via immunoSEQ multiplex PCR; TCRdb's table is partial and in-frame only. The sample lists approximately 160,000 clones; about 84% were seen once. Input material: PBMCs or T cells enriched from blood (not recorded which). Source of these receptors: a man in his forties who had recovered from COVID-19.

The rearrangement uses TRBV30 and TRBJ1-2, with D uncertain. Trimming cost V 2 bases and J 7 bases, with 17 bases left between them. The CDR3 loop spans 14 amino acids. CDR1 and CDR2 from the germline V gene are GTSNPN and SVGIG (reference sequence). The CDR3 nucleotides read TGTGCCTGGAGTCGGGGTTTGGATCAGCGTGGCTACACCTTC. This gives the protein CAWSRGLDQRGYTF. Using reference TRBV30 and TRBJ1-2 for the parts outside the CDR3, the full variable domain is SQTIHQWPATLVQPVGSPLSLECTVEGTSNPNLYWYRQAAGRGLQLLFYSVGIGQISSEVPQNLSASRPQDRQFILSSKKLLLSDSGFYLCAWSRGLDQRGYTFGSGTRLTVV.

The V call is TRBV7-6, the J call TRBJ1-5, with D maybe TRBD1 (6 bases). Germline V gene sequence: CDR1 SGHVS, CDR2 FNYEAQ. Trimming shortened V by 2 bases and J by 5 bases, and 22 bases separated the two germline ends. This CDR3 has 18 residues. Here the CDR3 reads CASSLTPNAGGGHQPQHF. Here the CDR3 DNA reads TGTGCCAGCAGCTTAACGCCCAACGCGGGGGGCGGGCATCAGCCCCAGCATTTT.

This rearrangement joins TRBV5-6 to TRBJ2-5, with 11 bases that match TRBD1. With 1 base clipped from V and 5 bases from J, the junction kept 4 bases outside the gene matches. Per germline, CDR1 SGHDT and CDR2 YYEEEE. This CDR3 contains 15 residues. CDR3 sequence: CASSLRTGGLETQYF. The CDR3 region has the DNA TGTGCCAGCAGCTTGCGGACAGGGGGCTTGGAGACCCAGTACTTC. The whole variable domain, remainder taken from reference TRBV5-6 and TRBJ2-5, is DAGVTQSPTHLIKTRGQQVTLRCSPKSGHDTVSWYQQALGQGPQFIFQYYEEEERQRGNFPDRFSGHQFPNYSSELNVNALLLGDSALYLCASSLRTGGLETQYFGPGTRLLVL.

The chain recombines TRBV3-1 (or the pseudogene TRBV3-2) with TRBJ2-6; D is perhaps TRBD1 (6 bases). This CDR3 contains 17 residues. Germline V gene data show CDR1 as LGHDT and CDR2 as YNNKEL (reference sequence). V gave up 4 bases and J gave up 1 base, with 14 bases separating them. CDR3 DNA: TGTGCCAGCAGCCCGTCTCAGGGGTTGTCTGGGGCCAACGTCCTGACTTTC. Translation: CASSPSQGLSGANVLTF.

The chain has TRBV5-8 and TRBJ1-1; TRBD1 matches at 7 bases. The V gene end was trimmed by 4 bases and the J gene end by 6 bases; junction bases not matched to a gene: 12. Germline CDR1 reads SGHTS; CDR2 reads YDEGEE. This CDR3 comprises 15 residues. CDR3 bases: TGTGCCAGCAGCCTAGGAGACAGGGATAGCTCTGAAGCTTTCTTT. Translation: CASSLGDRDSSEAFF.

The chain combines TRBV9 with TRBJ1-2; 12 bases fit TRBD1. The CDR3 has 16 amino acids. Germline trimming cut 2 bases from V and 8 bases from J; bases unmatched to any gene: 10. Germline CDR1 SGDLS, CDR2 YYNGEE. CDR3 nucleotide sequence: TGTGCCAGCAGCGTCTGGGACAGGGGGCGCGGGGACGGCTACACCTTC. Its protein product is CASSVWDRGRGDGYTF. Full variable domain (outside the CDR3, taken from reference TRBV9 and TRBJ1-2): DSGVTQTPKHLITATGQRVTLRCSPRSGDLSVYWYQQSLDQGLQFLIQYYNGEERAKGNILERFSAQQFPDLHSELNLSSLELGDSALYFCASSVWDRGRGDGYTFGSGTRLTVV.

The rearrangement links TRBV7-9 to TRBJ1-1; D ambiguous. Germline V lookup: CDR1 SEHNR, CDR2 FQNEAQ (reference sequence). CDR3 length equals 17 residues. V lost 5 bases and J lost 1, with 20 bases in between. As DNA, the CDR3 is TGTGCCAGCAGCCCCCCGGGATATAACCTAGGGAACACTGAAGCTTTCTTT. Amino acid sequence: CASSPPGYNLGNTEAFF.

This clone was counted between two and nine times. V gene TRBV10-3 combines with J gene TRBJ2-7, with 7 nucleotides matching TRBD1. Losses at the gene ends were 0 bases for V and 7 bases for J; bases not matched to a gene: 6. Germline V lookup: CDR1 ENHRY, CDR2 SYGVKD. This CDR3 has 14 residues. The CDR3 region has the DNA TGTGCCATCAGTGAGTCCCTGGACAGGCGGGAGCAGTACGTC. Encoded protein: CAISESLDRREQYV.

There are a few counts of this clone. The genes are TRBV7-5 and TRBJ1-2; the table calls TRBD1, which could not be checked here. TRBV7-5 corresponds to a pseudogene. This CDR3 is 16 amino acids long. The CDR3 bases are TGTGCCAGAAGCTTAGCACGCAGGCTACTTCTCTATGGCTACACCTTC. It translates to CARSLARRLLLYGYTF.

The chain recombines TRBV19 with TRBJ1-1; D is unclear. The CDR3 length is 13 residues. Germline V gene lookup returns CDR1 LNHDA and CDR2 SQIVND (reference sequence). Deletions cut 9 bases from V and 1 base from J, with 12 bases between. Here the CDR3 reads CASGGYKNTEAFF. DNA of the CDR3: TGTGCCAGCGGCGGATACAAGAACACTGAAGCTTTCTTT.

The CDR3 coding sequence is TGTGCCAGCGTCGATGGCGGCGGTAATGAAAAACTGTTTTTT. Translated: CASVDGGGNEKLFF. The chain carries TRBV18 and TRBJ1-4, with D hard to call. CDR1 and CDR2 from the germline V gene are KGHSH and LQKENI. This CDR3 contains 14 residues. V lost 8 bases and J lost 4, with 14 bases in between.

V and J are TRBV11-3 and TRBJ2-4; D uncertain. Germline CDR1 is SGHNT and CDR2 is YENEEA. The CDR3 is 15 amino acids. V was cut by 2 bases and J by 0 bases, with 8 bases left in between. CDR3 loop: CASSLPGLAKNIQYF. The CDR3 DNA is TGTGCCAGCAGCTTACCTGGGCTAGCCAAAAACATTCAGTACTTC.

This rearrangement joins TRBV9 to TRBJ2-5, with 7 bases that match TRBD2. This CDR3 region has 15 residues. Germline V gives CDR1 SGDLS, CDR2 YYNGEE. V lost 1 base to trimming and J lost 0 bases; unmatched junction nucleotides: 3. The CDR3 DNA reads as TGTGCCAGCAGCGTAAGCGGGGACCACCAAGAGACCCAGTACTTC. This gives the protein CASSVSGDHQETQYF.

The J gene is TRBJ2-2, the V gene TRBV2; D perhaps matches TRBD2 (5 bases). The CDR3 extends over 14 amino acids. V lost 10 bases, J lost 1 base, and 13 bases lay in between. Germline assignment: CDR1 SNHLY and CDR2 FYNNEI. The CDR3 DNA reads TGTGCCACTCGACGGGAAATGAACACCGGGGAGCTGTTTTTT. Translating it yields CATRREMNTGELFF.

The chain's CDR3 is CASEKVRETQYF. Written as DNA, the CDR3 is TGTGCCAGCGAAAAAGTCCGGGAGACCCAGTACTTC. The V gene is TRBV7-9, the J gene TRBJ2-5; no firm D call. The V end lost 8 bases, the J end lost 5 bases, and 12 bases lay between the germline ends. This CDR3 comprises 12 residues. Per germline, CDR1 SEHNR and CDR2 FQNEAQ (reference sequence).

The chain has TRBV5-1 and TRBJ2-5, with 12 bases aligning to TRBD2. Looked up from germline, CDR1 is SGHRS and CDR2 is YFSETQ. The ends lost 5 bases at V and 1 base at J; junction bases unmatched: 9. CDR3 length: 17 amino acids. The CDR3 region is CASRHDTLAGGQETQYF. The CDR3 bases are TGCGCCAGCAGACACGATACACTAGCGGGGGGCCAAGAGACCCAGTACTTC.

The chain is built from TRBV7-9 and TRBJ2-1; 8 bases fit TRBD1. The V gene's germline CDR1 is SEHNR and CDR2 FQNEAQ (reference sequence). J lost 7 bases, V lost 5 bases, and 13 bases had no gene match. CDR3 length: 16 amino acids. CDR3 bases: TGTGCCAGCAGCGCAGGACAGGGACCCTCCTGGAATGAGCAGTTCTTC. Residues: CASSAGQGPSWNEQFF.

The V and J genes are TRBV18 and TRBJ2-3; 10 bases fit TRBD2. After removal of 3 bases from V and 1 base from J, the junction contained 4 bases not matched to a gene. This CDR3 contains 16 residues. CDR1 KGHSH and CDR2 LQKENI come from the germline V gene. The CDR3 loop reads CASSPSLAGGTDTQYF. The CDR3 nucleotides are TGTGCCAGCTCACCGTCGCTAGCGGGGGGCACAGATACGCAGTATTTT.

This clone was seen only a few times. V gene TRBV11-3 combines with J gene TRBJ2-5, with D possibly TRBD2 on 5 matching bases. CDR3 length equals 13 residues. With 5 bases removed from V and 5 bases from J, the gap between germline ends came to 12 bases. Per germline, CDR1 SGHNT and CDR2 YENEEA. This CDR3 reads CASSVTERETQYF. CDR3 bases: TGTGCCAGCAGCGTAACGGAGCGGGAGACCCAGTACTTC.

J is TRBJ2-1 and V is TRBV6-5; the D is unclear. CDR1 is MNHEY and CDR2 is SVGAGI in the germline V gene. This CDR3 region has 13 residues. V was clipped by 7 bases and J by 5 bases, with 12 bases between them. Here the CDR3 DNA reads TGTGCCAGCACCAGTTTTGAAGACAATGAGCAGTTCTTC. Translated, it gives CASTSFEDNEQFF.